This T cell receptor (beta chain) was observed in a study of CD4 T cells in relation to SARS-CoV-2 and coronaviruses. Study-wide context: ViraFEST: roughly ten-day antigen culture of PBMCs, then TCR beta CDR3 sequencing. Crossreactive spike epitopes shared across donors were mapped to their HLA restriction.

As to this clone: Its antigen is as yet unknown.

CD4+ T cells from unexposed donors were obtained before the COVID-19 pandemic (2011-2018). The cells were cultured for approximately 10 days before CD4+ T cells were isolated. Unexposed-donor CD4+ T cells were probed with SARS-CoV-2 S/N and four cold-coronavirus spikes, cells permitting. Libraries were prepared by immunoSEQ multiplex PCR; TCRdb keeps only in-frame clonotypes and omits some of them. The sample has over 15,000 clones, more than 75% seen once. The CDR3 length is 16 residues. Looked up from germline, CDR1 is LGHDT and CDR2 is YNNKEL (reference sequence). V gave up 4 bases and J gave up 1 base, with 16 bases separating them.

The rearrangement joins TRBV3-1 (or the pseudogene TRBV3-2) to TRBJ2-5; TRBD1 might be the D (6 bases). The sequenced material came from CD4+ T cells from PBMCs, cultured in vitro. This clonotype was obtained from a human donor in good health. The CDR3 DNA sequence: TGTGCCAGCAGCCTACAACTAGGACAGTTCCAAGAGACCCAGTACTTC. Amino acids: CASSLQLGQFQETQYF.